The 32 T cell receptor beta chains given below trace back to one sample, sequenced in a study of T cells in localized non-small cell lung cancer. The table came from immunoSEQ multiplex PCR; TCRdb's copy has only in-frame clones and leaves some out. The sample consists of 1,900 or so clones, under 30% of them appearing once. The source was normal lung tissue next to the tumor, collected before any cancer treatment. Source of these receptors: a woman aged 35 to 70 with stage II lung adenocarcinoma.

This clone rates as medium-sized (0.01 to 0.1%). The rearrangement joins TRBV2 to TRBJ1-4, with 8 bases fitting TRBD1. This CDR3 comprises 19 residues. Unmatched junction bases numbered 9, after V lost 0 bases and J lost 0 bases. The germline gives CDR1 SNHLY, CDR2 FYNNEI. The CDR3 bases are TGTGCCAGCAGTGAAGCGGAACAGGGGGTAGCTACAACTAATGAAAAACTGTTTTTT. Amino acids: CASSEAEQGVATTNEKLFF.

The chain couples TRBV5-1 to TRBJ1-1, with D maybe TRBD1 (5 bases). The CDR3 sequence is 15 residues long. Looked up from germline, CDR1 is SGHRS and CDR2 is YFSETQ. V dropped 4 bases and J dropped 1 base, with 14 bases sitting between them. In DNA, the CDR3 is TGCGCCAGCAGCCCTGGAGGAGGGGAGAACACTGAAGCTTTCTTT. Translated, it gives CASSPGGGENTEAFF.

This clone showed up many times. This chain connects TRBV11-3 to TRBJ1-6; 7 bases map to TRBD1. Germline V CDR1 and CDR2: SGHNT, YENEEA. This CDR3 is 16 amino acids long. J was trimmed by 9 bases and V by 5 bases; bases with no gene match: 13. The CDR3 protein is CASSHEESGTASPLHF. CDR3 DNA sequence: TGTGCCAGCAGCCATGAAGAATCCGGGACAGCTTCACCCCTCCACTTT.

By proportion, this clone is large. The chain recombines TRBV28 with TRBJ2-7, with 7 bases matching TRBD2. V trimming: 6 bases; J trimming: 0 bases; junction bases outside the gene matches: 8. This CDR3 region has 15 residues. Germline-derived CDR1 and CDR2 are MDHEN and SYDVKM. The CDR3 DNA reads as TGTGCCAGCAGCCTTTCACCTAGCGGCTCCTACGAGCAGTACTTC. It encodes CASSLSPSGSYEQYF.

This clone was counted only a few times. The CDR3 DNA follows: TGTGCCAGCAGTTATGGGGACTATGGCTACACCTTC. This codes for CASSYGDYGYTF. The chain links TRBV6-8 to TRBJ1-2; D gene uncertain. Trimming removed 3 bases at V and 3 bases at J, with 5 bases between. Germline values: CDR1 MNHGY, CDR2 SAAAGT. CDR3 length equals 12 residues.

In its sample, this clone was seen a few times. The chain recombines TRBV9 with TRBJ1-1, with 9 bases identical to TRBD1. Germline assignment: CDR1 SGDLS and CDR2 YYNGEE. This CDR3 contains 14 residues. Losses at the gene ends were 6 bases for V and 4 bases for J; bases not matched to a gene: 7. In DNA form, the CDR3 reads TGTGCCAGCACACAGGGGGCCTTGGCCACTGAAGCTTTCTTT. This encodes CASTQGALATEAFF.

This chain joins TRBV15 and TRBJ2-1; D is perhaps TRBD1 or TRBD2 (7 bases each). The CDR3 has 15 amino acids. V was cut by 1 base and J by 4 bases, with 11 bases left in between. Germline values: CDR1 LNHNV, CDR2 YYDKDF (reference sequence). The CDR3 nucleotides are TGTGCCACCAGCAGAGCAGGGGGGGAATACAATGAGCAGTTCTTC. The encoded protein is CATSRAGGEYNEQFF. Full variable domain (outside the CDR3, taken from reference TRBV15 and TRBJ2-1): DAMVIQNPRYQVTQFGKPVTLSCSQTLNHNVMYWYQQKSSQAPKLLFHYYDKDFNNEADTPDNFQSRRPNTSFCFLDIRSPGLGDTAMYLCATSRAGGEYNEQFFGPGTRLTVL.

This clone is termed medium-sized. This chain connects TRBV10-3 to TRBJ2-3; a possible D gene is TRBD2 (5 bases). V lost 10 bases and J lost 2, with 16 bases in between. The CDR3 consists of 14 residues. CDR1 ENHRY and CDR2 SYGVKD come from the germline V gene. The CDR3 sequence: CASRSGSYTDTQYF. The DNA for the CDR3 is TGTGCCAGTCGGAGCGGCAGTTACACAGATACGCAGTATTTT.

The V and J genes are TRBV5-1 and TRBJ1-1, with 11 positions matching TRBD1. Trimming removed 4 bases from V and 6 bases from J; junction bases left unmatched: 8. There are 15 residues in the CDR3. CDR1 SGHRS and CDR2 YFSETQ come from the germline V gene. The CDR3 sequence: CASSGRDRGGPEAFF. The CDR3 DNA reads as TGCGCCAGCAGCGGAAGGGACAGGGGGGGACCTGAAGCTTTCTTT.

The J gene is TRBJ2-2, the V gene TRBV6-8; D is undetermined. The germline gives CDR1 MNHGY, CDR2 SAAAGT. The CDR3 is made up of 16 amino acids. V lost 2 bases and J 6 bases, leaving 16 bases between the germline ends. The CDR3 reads CASSYVFGVRAGELFF. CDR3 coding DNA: TGTGCCAGCAGTTACGTTTTTGGTGTCCGCGCCGGGGAGCTGTTTTTT.

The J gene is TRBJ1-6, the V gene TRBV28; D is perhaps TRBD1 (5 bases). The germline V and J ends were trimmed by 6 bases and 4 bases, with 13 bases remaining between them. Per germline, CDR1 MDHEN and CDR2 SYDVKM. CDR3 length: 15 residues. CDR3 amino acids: CASRSSGVYNSPLHF. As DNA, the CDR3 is TGTGCCAGCAGATCCTCGGGGGTATATAATTCACCCCTCCACTTT.

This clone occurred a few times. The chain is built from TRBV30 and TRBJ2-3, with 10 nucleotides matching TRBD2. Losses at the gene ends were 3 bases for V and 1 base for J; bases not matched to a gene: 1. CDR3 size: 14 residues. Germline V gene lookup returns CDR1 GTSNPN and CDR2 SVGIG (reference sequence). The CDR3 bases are TGTGCCTGGAGGCTAGCGGGAGGCACAGATACGCAGTATTTT. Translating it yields CAWRLAGGTDTQYF.

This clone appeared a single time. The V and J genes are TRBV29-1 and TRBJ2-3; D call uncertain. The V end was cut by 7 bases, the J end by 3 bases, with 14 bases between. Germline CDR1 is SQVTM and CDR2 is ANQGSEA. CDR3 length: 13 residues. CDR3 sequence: CSARGWSTDTQYF. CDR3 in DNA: TGCAGCGCCAGAGGTTGGTCGACAGATACGCAGTATTTT.

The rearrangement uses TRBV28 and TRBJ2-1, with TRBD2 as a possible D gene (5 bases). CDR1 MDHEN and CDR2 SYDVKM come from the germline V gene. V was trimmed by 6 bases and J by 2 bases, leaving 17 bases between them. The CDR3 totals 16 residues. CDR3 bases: TGTGCCAGCAGCCCGAGGGCCGGAGCGACCTACAATGAGCAGTTCTTC. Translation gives CASSPRAGATYNEQFF.

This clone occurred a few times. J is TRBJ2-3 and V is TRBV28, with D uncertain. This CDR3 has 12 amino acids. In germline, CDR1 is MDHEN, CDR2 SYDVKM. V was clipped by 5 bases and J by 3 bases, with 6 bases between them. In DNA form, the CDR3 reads TGTGCCAGCAGTCAAGAGACAGATACGCAGTATTTT. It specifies CASSQETDTQYF.

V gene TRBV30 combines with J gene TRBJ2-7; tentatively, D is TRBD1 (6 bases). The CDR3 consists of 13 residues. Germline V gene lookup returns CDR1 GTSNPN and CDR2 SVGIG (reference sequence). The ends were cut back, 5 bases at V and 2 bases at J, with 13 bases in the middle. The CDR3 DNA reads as TGTGCCTGGGCCTCTGGACAGACCTACGAGCAGTACTTC. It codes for CAWASGQTYEQYF. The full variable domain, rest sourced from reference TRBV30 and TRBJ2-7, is SQTIHQWPATLVQPVGSPLSLECTVEGTSNPNLYWYRQAAGRGLQLLFYSVGIGQISSEVPQNLSASRPQDRQFILSSKKLLLSDSGFYLCAWASGQTYEQYFGPGTRLTVT.

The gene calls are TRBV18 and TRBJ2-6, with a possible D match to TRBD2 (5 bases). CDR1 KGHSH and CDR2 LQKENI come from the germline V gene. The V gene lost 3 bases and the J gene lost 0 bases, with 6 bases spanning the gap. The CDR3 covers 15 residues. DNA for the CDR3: TGTGCCAGCTCACCGGGAGACTCTGGGGCCAACGTCCTGACTTTC. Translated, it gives CASSPGDSGANVLTF.

The CDR3 is CASSMRLVYNEQFF. In DNA, the CDR3 is TGTGCCAGTAGTATGAGGCTAGTTTACAATGAGCAGTTCTTC. This sequence joins TRBV19 and TRBJ2-1; no definite D call. The CDR3 extends over 14 amino acids. From germline, CDR1 is LNHDA and CDR2 SQIVND (reference sequence). V was pared by 3 bases and J by 4 bases, with 10 bases between. Together with reference TRBV19 and TRBJ2-1, the CDR3 gives the full variable domain: DGGITQSPKYLFRKEGQNVTLSCEQNLNHDAMYWYRQDPGQGLRLIYYSQIVNDFQKGDIAEGYSVSREKKESFPLTVTSAQKNPTAFYLCASSMRLVYNEQFFGPGTRLTVL.

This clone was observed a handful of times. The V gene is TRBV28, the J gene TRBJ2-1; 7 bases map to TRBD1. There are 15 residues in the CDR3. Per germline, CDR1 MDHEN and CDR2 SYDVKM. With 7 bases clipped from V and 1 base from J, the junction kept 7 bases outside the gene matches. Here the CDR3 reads CASNDRVGSYNEQFF. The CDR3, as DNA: TGTGCCAGCAACGACAGGGTAGGGTCCTACAATGAGCAGTTCTTC. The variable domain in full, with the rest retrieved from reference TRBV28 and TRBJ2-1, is DVKVTQSSRYLVKRTGEKVFLECVQDMDHENMFWYRQDPGLGLRLIYFSYDVKMKEKGDIPEGYSVSREKKERFSLILESASTNQTSMYLCASNDRVGSYNEQFFGPGTRLTVL.

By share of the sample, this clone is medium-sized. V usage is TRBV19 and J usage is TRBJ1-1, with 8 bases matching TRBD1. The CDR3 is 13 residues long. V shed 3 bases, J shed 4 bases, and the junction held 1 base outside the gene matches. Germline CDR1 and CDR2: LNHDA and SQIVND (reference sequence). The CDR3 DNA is TGTGCCAGTAGTATGACAGGGGCCACTGAAGCTTTCTTT. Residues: CASSMTGATEAFF.

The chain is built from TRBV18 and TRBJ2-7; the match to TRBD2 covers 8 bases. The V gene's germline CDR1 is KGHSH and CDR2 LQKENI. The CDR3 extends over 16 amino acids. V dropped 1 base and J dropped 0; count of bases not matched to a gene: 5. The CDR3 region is CASSPRGGGSSYEQYF. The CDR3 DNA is TGTGCCAGCTCACCACGCGGCGGGGGGAGCTCCTACGAGCAGTACTTC.

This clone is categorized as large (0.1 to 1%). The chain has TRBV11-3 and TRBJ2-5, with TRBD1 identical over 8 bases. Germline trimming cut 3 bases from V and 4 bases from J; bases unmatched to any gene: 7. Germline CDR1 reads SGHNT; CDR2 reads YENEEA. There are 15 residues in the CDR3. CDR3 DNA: TGTGCCAGCAGCTTGGAGGACAGGGTCCTAGAGACCCAGTACTTC. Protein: CASSLEDRVLETQYF.

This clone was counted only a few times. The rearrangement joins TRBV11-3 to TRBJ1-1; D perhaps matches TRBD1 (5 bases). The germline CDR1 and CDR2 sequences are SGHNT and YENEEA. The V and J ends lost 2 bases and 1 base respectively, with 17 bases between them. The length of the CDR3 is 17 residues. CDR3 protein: CASSLSQGPPTNTEAFF. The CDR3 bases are TGTGCCAGCAGCTTATCCCAGGGCCCGCCCACGAACACTGAAGCTTTCTTT.

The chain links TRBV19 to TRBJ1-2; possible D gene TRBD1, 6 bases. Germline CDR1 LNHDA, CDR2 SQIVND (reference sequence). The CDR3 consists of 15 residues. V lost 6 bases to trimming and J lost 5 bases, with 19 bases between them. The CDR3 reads CASSPRAGEGYGYTF. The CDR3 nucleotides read TGTGCCAGTAGCCCGAGGGCAGGGGAAGGGTATGGCTACACCTTC.

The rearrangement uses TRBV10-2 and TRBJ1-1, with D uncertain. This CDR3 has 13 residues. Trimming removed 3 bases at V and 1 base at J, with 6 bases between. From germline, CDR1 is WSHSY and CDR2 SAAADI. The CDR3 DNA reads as TGCGCCAGCAGTGATTGGCAGAACACTGAAGCTTTCTTT. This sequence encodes CASSDWQNTEAFF.

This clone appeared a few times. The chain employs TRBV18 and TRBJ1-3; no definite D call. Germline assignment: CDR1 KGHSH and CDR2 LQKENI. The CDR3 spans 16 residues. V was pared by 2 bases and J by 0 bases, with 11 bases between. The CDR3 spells CASSPAGGSSGNTIYF. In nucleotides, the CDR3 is TGTGCCAGCTCACCAGCCGGCGGGAGCTCTGGAAACACCATATATTTT.

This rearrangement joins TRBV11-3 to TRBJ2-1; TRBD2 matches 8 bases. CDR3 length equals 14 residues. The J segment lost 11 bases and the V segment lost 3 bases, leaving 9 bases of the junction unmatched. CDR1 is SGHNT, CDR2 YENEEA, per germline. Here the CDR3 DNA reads TGTGCCAGCAGCTTGTCCGGGGCGGGGGGTAAGCAGTTCTTC. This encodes CASSLSGAGGKQFF.

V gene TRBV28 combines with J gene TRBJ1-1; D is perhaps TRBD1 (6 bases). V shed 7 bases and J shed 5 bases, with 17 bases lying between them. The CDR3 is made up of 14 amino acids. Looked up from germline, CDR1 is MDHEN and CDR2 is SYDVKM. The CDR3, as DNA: TGTGCCAGCAAAAAACAGGGCGGTGGGACTGAAGCTTTCTTT. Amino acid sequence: CASKKQGGGTEAFF.

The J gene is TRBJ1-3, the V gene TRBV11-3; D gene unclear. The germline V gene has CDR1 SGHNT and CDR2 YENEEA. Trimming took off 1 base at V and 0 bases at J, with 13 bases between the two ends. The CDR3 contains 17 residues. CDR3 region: CASSLVGSSFSGNTIYF. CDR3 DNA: TGTGCCAGCAGCTTAGTAGGGTCCTCGTTCTCTGGAAACACCATATATTTT. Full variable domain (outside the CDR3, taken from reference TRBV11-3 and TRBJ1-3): EAGVVQSPRYKIIEKKQPVAFWCNPISGHNTLYWYLQNLGQGPELLIRYENEEAVDDSQLPKDRFSAERLKGVDSTLKIQPAELGDSAVYLCASSLVGSSFSGNTIYFGEGSWLTVV.

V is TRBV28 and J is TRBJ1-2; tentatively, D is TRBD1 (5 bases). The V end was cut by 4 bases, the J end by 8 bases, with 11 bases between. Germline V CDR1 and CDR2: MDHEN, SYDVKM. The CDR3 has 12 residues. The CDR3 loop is CASSSQGTGYTF. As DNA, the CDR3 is TGTGCCAGCAGTTCCCAGGGTACGGGCTACACCTTC.

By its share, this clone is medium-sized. The CDR3 nucleotides read TGTGCCAGCAGCCCAGGTACTAGCGGGAGGGTCAACAATGAGCAGTTCTTC. Its protein product is CASSPGTSGRVNNEQFF. J is TRBJ2-1 and V is TRBV11-3; 13 nucleotides align to TRBD2. Germline V lookup: CDR1 SGHNT, CDR2 YENEEA. V was pared by 5 bases and J by 5 bases, with 9 bases of the junction left unmatched. This CDR3 region has 17 residues.

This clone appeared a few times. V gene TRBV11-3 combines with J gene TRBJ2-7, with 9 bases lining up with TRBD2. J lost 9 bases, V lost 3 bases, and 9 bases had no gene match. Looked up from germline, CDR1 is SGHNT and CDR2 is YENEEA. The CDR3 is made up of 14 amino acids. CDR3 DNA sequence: TGTGCCAGCAGCTTGAGTAGCGGGAGAAGGGCGCAGTACTTC. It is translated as CASSLSSGRRAQYF.